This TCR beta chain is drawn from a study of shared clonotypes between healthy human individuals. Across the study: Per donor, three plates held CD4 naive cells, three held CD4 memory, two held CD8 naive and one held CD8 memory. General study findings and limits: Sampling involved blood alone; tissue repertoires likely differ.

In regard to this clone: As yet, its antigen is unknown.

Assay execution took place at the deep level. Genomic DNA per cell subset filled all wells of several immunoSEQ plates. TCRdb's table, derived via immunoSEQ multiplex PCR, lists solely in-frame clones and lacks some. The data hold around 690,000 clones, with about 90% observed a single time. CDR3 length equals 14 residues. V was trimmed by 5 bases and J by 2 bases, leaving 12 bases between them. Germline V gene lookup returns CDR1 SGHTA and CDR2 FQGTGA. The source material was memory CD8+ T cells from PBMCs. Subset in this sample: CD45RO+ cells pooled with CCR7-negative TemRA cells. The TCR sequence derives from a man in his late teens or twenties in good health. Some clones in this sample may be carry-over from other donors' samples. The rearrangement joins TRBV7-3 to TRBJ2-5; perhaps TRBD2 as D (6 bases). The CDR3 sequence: CASSHGTAQETQYF. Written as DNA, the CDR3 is TGTGCCAGCAGCCATGGGACTGCACAAGAGACCCAGTACTTC. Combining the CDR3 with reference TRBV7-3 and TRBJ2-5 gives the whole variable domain GAGVSQTPSNKVTEKGKYVELRCDPISGHTALYWYRQSLGQGPEFLIYFQGTGAADDSGLPNDRFFAVRPEGSVSTLKIQRTERGDSAVYLCASSHGTAQETQYFGPGTRLLVL.